The T cell receptor beta chain described here comes from a study of shared clonotypes between healthy human individuals. Germline values: CDR1 SNHLY, CDR2 FYNNEI. The CDR3 is 15 residues long. Trimming pared 2 bases from V and 4 bases from J, leaving 14 bases between. The assay was immunoSEQ multiplex PCR, and TCRdb's table has in-frame clones only and misses some. The sample shows 2 million to 2.5 million clones, more than 80% of them seen only once. Sequencing was done on a sample of naive CD4+ T cells from PBMCs. Described subset: CD45RA+ positively selected. The source of this sequence is a man between 18 and 29 years old in good health. Some clones in this sample may be carry-over from other donors' samples. V is TRBV2 and J is TRBJ2-5; D might be TRBD1 (5 bases). The CDR3 is CASSELSGHGETQYF. CDR3 in DNA: TGTGCCAGCAGTGAACTTTCAGGGCATGGAGAGACCCAGTACTTC.